This T cell receptor (beta chain) appears in the sequencing data of a study of CD8+CD57+ T cells in acquired aplastic anemia. In its sample, this clonotype was seen many times. One end of the junction does not line up with germline, which may come from a read error. TCR beta VDJ and CDR3 were profiled, and genomic DNA was the template. One entry per CDR3 protein results from TCRdb running MiXCR on the reads. The data hold about 190,000 distinct CDR3 sequences, with 48% observed a single time. In patients chosen for sequencing, flow cytometry had shown CD8+CD57+ cell expansion. This CDR3 contains 14 residues. The germline gives CDR1 MNHNS, CDR2 SASEGT.

Specimen: sorted CD4+, CD8+, or CD8+CD57+ T cells (not recorded which) from PBMCs. The rearrangement links TRBV6-1 to TRBJ1-5; a weak D match, TRBD1 (5 bases). The sequence derives from a human donor with aplastic anemia. In DNA, the CDR3 is TGTGCCAGCGCCGAAGGGACGGTAAATCGGCCCCAGCATTTT. Residues: CASAEGTVNRPQHF.